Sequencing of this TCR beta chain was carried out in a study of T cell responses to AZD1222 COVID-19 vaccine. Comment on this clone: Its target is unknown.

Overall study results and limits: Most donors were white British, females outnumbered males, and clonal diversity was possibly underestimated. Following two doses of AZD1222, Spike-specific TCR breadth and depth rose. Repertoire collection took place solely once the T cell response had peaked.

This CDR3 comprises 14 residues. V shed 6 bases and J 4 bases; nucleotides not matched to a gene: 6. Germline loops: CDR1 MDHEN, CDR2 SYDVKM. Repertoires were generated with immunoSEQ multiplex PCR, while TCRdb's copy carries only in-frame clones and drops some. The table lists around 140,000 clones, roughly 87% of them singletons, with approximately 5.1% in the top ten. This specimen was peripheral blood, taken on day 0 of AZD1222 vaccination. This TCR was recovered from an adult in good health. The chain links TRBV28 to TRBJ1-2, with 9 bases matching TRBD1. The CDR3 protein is CASRGTGTFYGYTF. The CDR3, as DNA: TGTGCCAGCAGAGGGACAGGGACTTTCTATGGCTACACCTTC.